This T cell receptor beta chain stems from a study of T-cell reconstitution after alpha-beta-depleted transplantation in children. As it was prepared, the TCRbeta library received unique molecular identifiers. TCRdb passed the PCR reads through MiXCR, listing each CDR3 protein once. The sample has some 500,000 distinct CDR3 sequences, around 20% seen once. This clonotype was detected a few times. The sequence was obtained from a human donor who donated a stem cell graft to a child with acute lymphoblastic leukemia. This material consisted of PBMCs from the stem cell graft donor, taken from the stem cell graft.

The CDR3 nucleotides are TGTGCCAGCAGTGCGGTCAGGTCTTATGAAAAACTGTTTTTT. This gives the protein CASSAVRSYEKLFF. V and J are TRBV2 and TRBJ1-4; D is undetermined. The CDR3 runs 14 residues. Trimming pared 4 bases from V and 6 bases from J, leaving 12 bases between. Germline loops: CDR1 SNHLY, CDR2 FYNNEI.